Listed below are T cell receptor beta chains from one sample, sequenced in a study of CD8+ T cells in alopecia areata. Produced via immunoSEQ multiplex PCR; TCRdb's table is partial and in-frame only. The sample yields 150,000 to 200,000 clones, around three fifths seen once. This specimen consisted of CD4+ T cells sorted from blood, obtained at approximately week 50, from a patient treated with tofacitinib. The receptors were sampled from a human donor with alopecia areata. CDR3s include the opening cysteine and the closing phenylalanine or tryptophan. Fields, in order: clone size, J gene, CDR3 length, D gene, V gene, CDR3 DNA, CDR3 protein. A D gene is named only where the DNA matches it firmly. Not all rows give a size; the values are once, few, many and, for expanded clones, a class.

clone_size: few
j_call: TRBJ2-4
cdr3_length: 12
d_call: -
v_call: TRBV29-1
cdr3_nt: TGCAGCGTAGAAGGGGGGAAGAACATTCAGTACTTC
cdr3_aa: CSVEGGKNIQYF

clone_size: -
j_call: TRBJ2-1
cdr3_length: 17
d_call: TRBD2
v_call: TRBV27
cdr3_nt: TGTGCCAGCAGTTACCTGACTAGCGGGTTTACCTACAATGAGCAGTTCTTC
cdr3_aa: CASSYLTSGFTYNEQFF

clone_size: -
j_call: TRBJ1-1
cdr3_length: 13
d_call: -
v_call: TRBV30
cdr3_nt: TGTGCCTGGAGTCATGAGGTGAACACTGAAGCTTTCTTT
cdr3_aa: CAWSHEVNTEAFF

clone_size: -
j_call: TRBJ2-5
cdr3_length: 12
d_call: TRBD1
v_call: TRBV30
cdr3_nt: TGTGCCTACGAGACAGGGGAAGAGACCCAGTACTTC
cdr3_aa: CAYETGEETQYF

clone_size: -
j_call: TRBJ1-4
cdr3_length: 13
d_call: -
v_call: TRBV29-1
cdr3_nt: TGCAGCGTTGTGGATAGCCTTAATGAAAAACTGTTTTTT
cdr3_aa: CSVVDSLNEKLFF

clone_size: -
j_call: TRBJ2-7
cdr3_length: 14
d_call: -
v_call: TRBV30
cdr3_nt: TGTGCCTGGAGTATGCCCCCGGGGACCTACGAGCAGTACTTC
cdr3_aa: CAWSMPPGTYEQYF

clone_size: -
j_call: TRBJ1-1
cdr3_length: 15
d_call: -
v_call: TRBV30
cdr3_nt: TGTGCCTGGAGTGCCCCACGTCTTACGAACACTGAAGCTTTCTTT
cdr3_aa: CAWSAPRLTNTEAFF

clone_size: few
j_call: TRBJ1-5
cdr3_length: 15
d_call: -
v_call: TRBV4-1
cdr3_nt: TGCGCCAGCAGCCAGATACAGGGTTTCAATCAGCCCCAGCATTTT
cdr3_aa: CASSQIQGFNQPQHF

clone_size: -
j_call: TRBJ2-7
cdr3_length: 13
d_call: -
v_call: TRBV10-3
cdr3_nt: TGTGCCAGCCAGGGGCCAGGGGAAGGCGAGCAGTACTTC
cdr3_aa: CASQGPGEGEQYF

clone_size: -
j_call: TRBJ1-1
cdr3_length: 14
d_call: TRBD1
v_call: TRBV29-1
cdr3_nt: TGCAGCGTTGCCCATCAACAGGGGAGCACTGAAGCTTTCTTT
cdr3_aa: CSVAHQQGSTEAFF

clone_size: -
j_call: TRBJ1-1
cdr3_length: 15
d_call: -
v_call: TRBV2
cdr3_nt: TGTGCCAGCAGTGAAGCTGGGGGGAGGAACACTGAAGCTTTCTTT
cdr3_aa: CASSEAGGRNTEAFF

clone_size: -
j_call: TRBJ1-2
cdr3_length: 16
d_call: TRBD1
v_call: TRBV30
cdr3_nt: TGTGCCTGGAGTGTACGTGTACAGGGGATTCGCTATGGCTACACCTTC
cdr3_aa: CAWSVRVQGIRYGYTF

clone_size: -
j_call: TRBJ1-4
cdr3_length: 14
d_call: TRBD1
v_call: TRBV2
cdr3_nt: TGTGCCAGCAGTGGTGACAGGGCGGATGAAAAACTGTTTTTT
cdr3_aa: CASSGDRADEKLFF

clone_size: -
j_call: TRBJ1-2
cdr3_length: 13
d_call: -
v_call: TRBV19
cdr3_nt: TGTGCCAGTAGAGACACCAGGGCGAATGGCTACACCTTC
cdr3_aa: CASRDTRANGYTF

clone_size: -
j_call: TRBJ2-7
cdr3_length: 16
d_call: TRBD1
v_call: TRBV5-6
cdr3_nt: TGTGCCAGCAGCTTGGCCTTCGGGACAGGGTCCTACGAGCAGTACTTC
cdr3_aa: CASSLAFGTGSYEQYF

clone_size: -
j_call: TRBJ2-3
cdr3_length: 17
d_call: TRBD2
v_call: TRBV4-3
cdr3_nt: TGCGCCAGCAGCCAAACCGGGACTAGCGGGGGGGCGGATACGCAGTATTTT
cdr3_aa: CASSQTGTSGGADTQYF

clone_size: once
j_call: TRBJ2-3
cdr3_length: 13
d_call: -
v_call: TRBV30
cdr3_nt: TGTGCCTCAGACAGTATCCAAGGAAATACGCAGTATTTT
cdr3_aa: CASDSIQGNTQYF

clone_size: -
j_call: TRBJ2-1
cdr3_length: 18
d_call: TRBD2
v_call: TRBV29-1
cdr3_nt: TGCAGCACCCGGCGGACTAGCGGGCCACGGAGCTCCTACAATGAGCAGTTCTTC
cdr3_aa: CSTRRTSGPRSSYNEQFF

clone_size: few
j_call: TRBJ1-5
cdr3_length: 14
d_call: TRBD1
v_call: TRBV2
cdr3_nt: TGTGCCAGCATTCGGGACAGGGGGCAACAGCCCCAGCATTTT
cdr3_aa: CASIRDRGQQPQHF

clone_size: -
j_call: TRBJ1-1
cdr3_length: 13
d_call: TRBD1
v_call: TRBV7-2
cdr3_nt: TGTGCCAGCAGCCTAAGGGGGAGGGGGCAAGCTTTCTTT
cdr3_aa: CASSLRGRGQAFF

clone_size: few
j_call: TRBJ2-2
cdr3_length: 15
d_call: -
v_call: TRBV5-1
cdr3_nt: TGCGCCAGCAGCCCGCGTGGAGGGGAAACCGGGGAGCTGTTTTTT
cdr3_aa: CASSPRGGETGELFF

clone_size: -
j_call: TRBJ2-1
cdr3_length: 11
d_call: -
v_call: TRBV14
cdr3_nt: TGTGCCAGCAGCCAAGACATGGGCGTTTTCTTC
cdr3_aa: CASSQDMGVFF

clone_size: few
j_call: TRBJ2-3
cdr3_length: 15
d_call: TRBD2
v_call: TRBV7-3
cdr3_nt: TGTGCCAGCAGCCCTAGCGGGACTCTCACAGATACGCAGTATTTT
cdr3_aa: CASSPSGTLTDTQYF

clone_size: few
j_call: TRBJ2-1
cdr3_length: 14
d_call: -
v_call: TRBV29-1
cdr3_nt: TGCAGCGTCTCGGGACTCATAACCTATAATGAGCAGTTCTTC
cdr3_aa: CSVSGLITYNEQFF

clone_size: -
j_call: TRBJ2-1
cdr3_length: 16
d_call: -
v_call: TRBV7-3
cdr3_nt: TGTGCCAGCAGCCGCGCCGGGGTCGGGAATGGCAATGAGCAGTTCTTC
cdr3_aa: CASSRAGVGNGNEQFF

clone_size: few
j_call: TRBJ1-2
cdr3_length: 15
d_call: -
v_call: TRBV6-6
cdr3_nt: TGTGCCAGCAGTGGCCAAAGGAGTGCCGACTATGGCTACACCTTC
cdr3_aa: CASSGQRSADYGYTF

clone_size: -
j_call: TRBJ2-3
cdr3_length: 17
d_call: -
v_call: TRBV5-1
cdr3_nt: TGCGCCAGCAGCTTGGAGGGACTCACCCGTAGGTCAGATACGCAGTATTTT
cdr3_aa: CASSLEGLTRRSDTQYF

clone_size: once
j_call: TRBJ2-1
cdr3_length: 15
d_call: -
v_call: TRBV4-2
cdr3_nt: TGTGCCAGCAGCCCTGTGGGACGAGTCGGAGATGAGCAGTTCTTC
cdr3_aa: CASSPVGRVGDEQFF

clone_size: -
j_call: TRBJ2-1
cdr3_length: 15
d_call: TRBD1
v_call: TRBV4-3
cdr3_nt: TGCGCCAGCAGCCAAGATCAGGGGGCCTACAATGAGCAGTTCTTC
cdr3_aa: CASSQDQGAYNEQFF

clone_size: -
j_call: TRBJ1-1
cdr3_length: 13
d_call: TRBD1
v_call: TRBV2
cdr3_nt: TGTGCCAGCACCAGGGACAGGAACACTGAAGCTTTCTTT
cdr3_aa: CASTRDRNTEAFF